The 10 T cell receptor beta chains below all came from one sample that was sequenced in a study of cytomegalovirus exposure and HLA in healthy donors. The PCR was carried out with 60 Vbeta primers and 13 Jbeta primers. Produced via immunoSEQ multiplex PCR; TCRdb's table is partial and in-frame only. This sample yields around 150,000 clones, of which 68% are seen a single time; about 3% belongs to the top ten. The sample was PBMCs. These receptors originate from a woman aged 40-49 years in good health and CMV-seropositive.

This clone was detected a few times. The chain uses TRBV28 and TRBJ2-7; 8 bases line up with TRBD2. The CDR3 is made up of 16 amino acids. V lost 3 bases, J lost 6 bases, and 13 bases stayed unmatched. Germline-derived CDR1 and CDR2 are MDHEN and SYDVKM. The CDR3 nucleotides are TGTGCCAGCAGTTTGGAGGCCACTAGCGGACATACCGAGCAGTACTTC. Translating gives CASSLEATSGHTEQYF.

This clone was observed once. The CDR3 coding sequence is TGCGCCAGCAGCCCTCGGGGACAGGGGGCGGGAGATACGCAGTATTTT. Its translation: CASSPRGQGAGDTQYF. The chain uses TRBV5-1 and TRBJ2-3; 12 nucleotides line up with TRBD1. Germline V CDR1 and CDR2: SGHRS, YFSETQ. J was trimmed by 5 bases and V by 4 bases; bases with no gene match: 8. This CDR3 spans 16 amino acids.

This clone has only a few counts. The rearrangement uses TRBV27 and TRBJ2-2; unclear D gene. Germline CDR1 reads MNHEY; CDR2 reads SMNVEV (reference sequence). CDR3 length: 14 amino acids. V shed 5 bases and J shed 4 bases, with 11 bases lying between them. The CDR3 loop reads CASSREVATGELFF. The CDR3 coding sequence is TGTGCCAGCAGTCGTGAGGTTGCCACCGGGGAGCTGTTTTTT.

DNA of the CDR3: TGTGCCAGTAGTCCCGGACAGGGCCTCTTGTCCTCCTACGAGCAGTACTTC. This codes for CASSPGQGLLSSYEQYF. The gene calls are TRBV19 and TRBJ2-7; 8 bases line up with TRBD1. J lost 0 bases, V lost 5 bases, and 12 bases had no gene match. The CDR3 is made up of 17 amino acids. Germline CDR1 reads LNHDA; CDR2 reads SQIVND (reference sequence). Together with reference TRBV19 and TRBJ2-7, the CDR3 gives the full variable domain: DGGITQSPKYLFRKEGQNVTLSCEQNLNHDAMYWYRQDPGQGLRLIYYSQIVNDFQKGDIAEGYSVSREKKESFPLTVTSAQKNPTAFYLCASSPGQGLLSSYEQYFGPGTRLTVT.

This clone showed up just a few times. CDR3 in amino acids: CASSPYRGPYEQYF. The CDR3 coding sequence is TGTGCCAGCAGTCCATACAGGGGACCTTACGAGCAGTACTTC. The chain employs TRBV6-1 and TRBJ2-7; TRBD1 aligns across 7 bases. Germline CDR1 reads MNHNS; CDR2 reads SASEGT. V was clipped by 5 bases and J by 4 bases; unmatched bases: 8. CDR3 length: 14 residues.

This clone was recorded a few times. V and J are TRBV19 and TRBJ2-1; the match to TRBD2 covers 8 bases. V was pared by 11 bases and J by 4 bases, with 10 bases of the junction left unmatched. The germline V gene has CDR1 LNHDA and CDR2 SQIVND (reference sequence). The CDR3 has 14 amino acids. The CDR3 coding sequence is TGTGCCTCCAAGAGCGGGAGCACATACAATGAGCAGTTCTTC. Amino acid sequence: CASKSGSTYNEQFF.

With regard to this clone: The junction does not match germline at one end; this may be a read error. This chain joins TRBV10-3 and TRBJ1-1; D gene unclear. CDR3 size: 12 residues. CDR1 and CDR2 from the germline V gene are ENHRY and SYGVKD. The CDR3 sequence: CAISAQNPEAFF. The CDR3 region has the DNA TGTGCCATCAGTGCACAGAACCCTGAAGCTTTCTTT.

On this clone: One end of the junction fails to match germline, which may point to a read error. The chain recombines TRBV6-5 with TRBJ1-2; no clear D gene. CDR1 is MNHEY, CDR2 SVGAGI, per germline. This CDR3 comprises 14 residues. In DNA form, the CDR3 reads TGTGCCAGCAGAGGAGACGGGAGGAACTATGGCTACCCCTTC. Its protein product is CASRGDGRNYGYPF.

The chain employs TRBV10-3 and TRBJ2-7; 10 bases fit TRBD2. Germline V gives CDR1 ENHRY, CDR2 SYGVKD. The junction had 1 base not matched to a gene; V was cut back by 0 bases and J by 2 bases. The CDR3 runs to 15 residues. The CDR3: CAISESGTSAYEQYF. As DNA, the CDR3 is TGTGCCATCAGTGAGTCGGGGACTAGCGCCTACGAGCAGTACTTC.

The gene calls are TRBV7-9 and TRBJ2-4; 8 bases are shared with TRBD2. The CDR3 is 16 amino acids. V lost 1 base, J lost 6 bases, and 8 bases stayed unmatched. Per the germline V gene, CDR1 is SEHNR and CDR2 is FQNEAQ (reference sequence). Here the CDR3 reads CASSLDGGATRNIQYF. CDR3 DNA: TGTGCCAGCAGCTTAGACGGGGGGGCGACCCGAAACATTCAGTACTTC.